This record covers a single TCR beta chain. Antigen specificity is unknown. This sample is part of a study of PD-1 blockade in classical Hodgkin lymphoma. Following autologous stem cell transplantation, relapse occurred in every patient, and exposure to brentuximab vedotin varied. CDR3 length: 16 amino acids. Germline values: CDR1 ENHRY, CDR2 SYGVKD. The V and J ends lost 3 bases and 0 bases respectively, with 12 bases between them. Study-level points and caveats: Reports described newly diagnosed patients as having lower baseline TCR diversity than healthy donors. There remain no defined causes for the repertoire differences, which possibly reflect disease activity or prior therapy.

Clones were sequenced by immunoSEQ multiplex PCR, and TCRdb holds only the in-frame ones, with some missing. The sample records 9,500 to 13,000 clones, 75% being singletons. The source was peripheral blood mononuclear cells (PBMCs), collected at baseline. The TCR originated in a human donor with classical Hodgkin lymphoma. The chain combines TRBV10-3 with TRBJ2-4; no definite D call. The DNA of the CDR3 is TGTGCCATCAGTGAATTCGGTTCCCTAGCCAAAAACATTCAGTACTTC. The encoded protein is CAISEFGSLAKNIQYF.